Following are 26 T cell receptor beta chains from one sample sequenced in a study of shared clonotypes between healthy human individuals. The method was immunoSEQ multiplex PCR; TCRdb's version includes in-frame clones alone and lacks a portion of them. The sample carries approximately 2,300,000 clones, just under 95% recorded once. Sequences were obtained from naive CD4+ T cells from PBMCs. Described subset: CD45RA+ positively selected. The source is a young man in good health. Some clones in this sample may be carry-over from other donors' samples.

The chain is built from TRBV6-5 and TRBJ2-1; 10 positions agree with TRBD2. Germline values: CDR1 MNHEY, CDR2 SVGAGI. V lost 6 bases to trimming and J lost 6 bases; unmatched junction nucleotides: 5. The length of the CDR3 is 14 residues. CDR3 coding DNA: TGTGCCAGCAGGGGACTAGCGCTTGGCAATGAGCAGTTCTTC. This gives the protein CASRGLALGNEQFF.

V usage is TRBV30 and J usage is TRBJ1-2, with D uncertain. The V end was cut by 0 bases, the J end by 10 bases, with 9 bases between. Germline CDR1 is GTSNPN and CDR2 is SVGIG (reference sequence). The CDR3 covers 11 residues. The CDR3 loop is CAWSVRGTYTF. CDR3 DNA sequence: TGTGCCTGGAGTGTACGGGGTACCTACACCTTC. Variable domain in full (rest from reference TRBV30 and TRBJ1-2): SQTIHQWPATLVQPVGSPLSLECTVEGTSNPNLYWYRQAAGRGLQLLFYSVGIGQISSEVPQNLSASRPQDRQFILSSKKLLLSDSGFYLCAWSVRGTYTFGSGTRLTVV.

The DNA of the CDR3 is TGCGCCAGCAGCTTGGATATGAACGAGCAGTACTTC. This gives the protein CASSLDMNEQYF. The chain recombines TRBV5-1 with TRBJ2-7, with unresolved D. CDR3 length equals 12 residues. V was shortened by 0 bases and J by 5 bases, with 6 bases between the two germline ends. CDR1 is SGHRS, CDR2 YFSETQ, per germline.

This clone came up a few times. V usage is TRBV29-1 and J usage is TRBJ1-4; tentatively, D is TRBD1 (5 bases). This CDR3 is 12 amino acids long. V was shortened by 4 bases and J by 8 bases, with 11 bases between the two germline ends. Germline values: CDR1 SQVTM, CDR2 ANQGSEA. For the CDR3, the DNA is TGCAGCGTTGTGGACAAAATGGAAAAACTGTTTTTT. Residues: CSVVDKMEKLFF.

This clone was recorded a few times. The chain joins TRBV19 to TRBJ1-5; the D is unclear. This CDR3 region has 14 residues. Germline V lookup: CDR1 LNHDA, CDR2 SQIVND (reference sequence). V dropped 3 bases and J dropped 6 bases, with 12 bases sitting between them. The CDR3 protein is CASSIGSGRQPQHF. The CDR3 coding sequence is TGTGCCAGTAGTATTGGGAGCGGTCGTCAGCCCCAGCATTTT.

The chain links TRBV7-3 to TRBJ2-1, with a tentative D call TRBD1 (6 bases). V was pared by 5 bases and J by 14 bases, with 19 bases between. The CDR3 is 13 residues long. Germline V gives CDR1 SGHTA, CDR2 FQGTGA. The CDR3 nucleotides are TGTGCCAGCAGCATCGCCCGCGGACAGTTAAAGTTCTTC. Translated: CASSIARGQLKFF.

CDR3 sequence: CAISDPGLAGSTDTQYF. The CDR3, as DNA: TGTGCCATCAGTGACCCCGGACTAGCGGGAAGCACAGATACGCAGTATTTT. The chain links TRBV10-3 to TRBJ2-3; the match to TRBD2 covers 12 bases. Trimming removed 3 bases from V and 0 bases from J; junction bases left unmatched: 4. The CDR3 contains 17 residues. Per the germline V gene, CDR1 is ENHRY and CDR2 is SYGVKD.

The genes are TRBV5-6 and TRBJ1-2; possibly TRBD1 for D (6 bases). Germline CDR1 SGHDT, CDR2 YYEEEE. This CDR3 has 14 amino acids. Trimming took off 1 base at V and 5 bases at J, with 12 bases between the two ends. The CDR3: CASSLYGGMYGYTF. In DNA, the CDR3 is TGTGCCAGCAGCTTGTATGGGGGCATGTATGGCTACACCTTC.

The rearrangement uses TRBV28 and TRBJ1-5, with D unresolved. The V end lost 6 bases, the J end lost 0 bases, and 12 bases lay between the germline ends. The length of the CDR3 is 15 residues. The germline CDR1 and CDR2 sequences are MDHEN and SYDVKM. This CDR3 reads CASRVGTPSNQPQHF. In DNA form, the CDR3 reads TGTGCCAGCAGAGTCGGAACGCCTAGCAATCAGCCCCAGCATTTT.

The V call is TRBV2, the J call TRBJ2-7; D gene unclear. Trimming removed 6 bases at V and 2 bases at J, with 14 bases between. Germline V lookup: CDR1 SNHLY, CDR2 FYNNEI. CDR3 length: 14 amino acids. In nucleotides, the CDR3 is TGTGCCAGCAGATCTCAGGCACCTACCTACGAGCAGTACTTC. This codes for CASRSQAPTYEQYF.

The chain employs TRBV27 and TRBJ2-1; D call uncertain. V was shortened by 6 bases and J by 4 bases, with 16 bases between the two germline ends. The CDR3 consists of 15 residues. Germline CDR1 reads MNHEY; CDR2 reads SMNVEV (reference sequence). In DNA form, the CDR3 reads TGTGCCAGCAGCTTTTTCTCCCGGTTTTACAATGAGCAGTTCTTC. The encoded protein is CASSFFSRFYNEQFF.

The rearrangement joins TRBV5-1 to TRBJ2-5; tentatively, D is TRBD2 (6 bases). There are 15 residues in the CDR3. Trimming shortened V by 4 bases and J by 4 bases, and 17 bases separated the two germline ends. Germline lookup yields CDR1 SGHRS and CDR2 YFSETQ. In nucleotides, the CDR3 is TGCGCCAGCAGCCCAGGAGGGGAATCGGGAGAGACCCAGTACTTC. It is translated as CASSPGGESGETQYF.

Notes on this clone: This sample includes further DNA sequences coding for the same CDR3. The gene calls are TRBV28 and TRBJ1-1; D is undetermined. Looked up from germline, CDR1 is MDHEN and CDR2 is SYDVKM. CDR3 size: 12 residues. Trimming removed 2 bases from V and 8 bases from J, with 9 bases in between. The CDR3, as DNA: TGTGCCAGCAGTTTAAGGACCGGAGAAGCTTTCTTT. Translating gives CASSLRTGEAFF.

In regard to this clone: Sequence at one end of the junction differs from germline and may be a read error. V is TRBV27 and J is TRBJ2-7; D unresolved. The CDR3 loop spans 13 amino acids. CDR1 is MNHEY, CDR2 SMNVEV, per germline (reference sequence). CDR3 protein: CATRADFYENPSF. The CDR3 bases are TGTGCCACACGGGCAGATTTTTACGAAAATCCCTCCTTT.

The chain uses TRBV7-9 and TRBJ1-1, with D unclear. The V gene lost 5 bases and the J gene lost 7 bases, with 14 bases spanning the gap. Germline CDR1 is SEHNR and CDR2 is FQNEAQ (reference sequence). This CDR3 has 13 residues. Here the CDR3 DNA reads TGTGCCAGCAGCCCCGCGGGAGGTAGTGAAGCTTTCTTT. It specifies CASSPAGGSEAFF.

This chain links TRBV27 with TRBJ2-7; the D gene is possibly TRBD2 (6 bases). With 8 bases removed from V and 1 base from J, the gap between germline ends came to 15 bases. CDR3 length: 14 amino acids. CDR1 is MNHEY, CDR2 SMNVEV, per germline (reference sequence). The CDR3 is CASGLMGGSYEQYF. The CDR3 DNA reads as TGTGCCAGCGGACTAATGGGGGGTTCCTACGAGCAGTACTTC.

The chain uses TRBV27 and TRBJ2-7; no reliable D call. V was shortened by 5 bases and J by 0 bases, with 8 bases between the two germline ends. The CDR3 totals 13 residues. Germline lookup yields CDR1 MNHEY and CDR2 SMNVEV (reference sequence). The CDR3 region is CASSQHISYEQYF. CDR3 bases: TGTGCCAGCAGTCAGCACATCTCCTACGAGCAGTACTTC.

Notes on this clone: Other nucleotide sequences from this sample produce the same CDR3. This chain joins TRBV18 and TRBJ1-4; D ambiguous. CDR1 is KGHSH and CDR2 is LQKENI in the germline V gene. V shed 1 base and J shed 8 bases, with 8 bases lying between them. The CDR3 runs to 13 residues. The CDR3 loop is CASSPRVREKLFF. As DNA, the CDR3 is TGTGCCAGCTCACCACGGGTGCGGGAAAAACTGTTTTTT.

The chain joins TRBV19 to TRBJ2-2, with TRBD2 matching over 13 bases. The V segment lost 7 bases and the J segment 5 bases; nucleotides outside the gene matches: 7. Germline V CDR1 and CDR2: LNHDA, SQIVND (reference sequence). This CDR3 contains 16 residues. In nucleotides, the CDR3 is TGTGCCAGTACCGGAAGGGGACTAGCGGGAACCGGGGAGCTGTTTTTT. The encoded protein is CASTGRGLAGTGELFF. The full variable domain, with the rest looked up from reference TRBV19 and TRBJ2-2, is DGGITQSPKYLFRKEGQNVTLSCEQNLNHDAMYWYRQDPGQGLRLIYYSQIVNDFQKGDIAEGYSVSREKKESFPLTVTSAQKNPTAFYLCASTGRGLAGTGELFFGEGSRLTVL.

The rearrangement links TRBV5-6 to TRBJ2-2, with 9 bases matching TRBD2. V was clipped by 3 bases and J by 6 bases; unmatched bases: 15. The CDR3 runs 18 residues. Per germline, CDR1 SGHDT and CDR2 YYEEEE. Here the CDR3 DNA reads TGTGCCAGCAGCTCCCTACGTCGACTTAGCGGGAGCCCCGGGGAGCTGTTTTTT. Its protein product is CASSSLRRLSGSPGELFF.

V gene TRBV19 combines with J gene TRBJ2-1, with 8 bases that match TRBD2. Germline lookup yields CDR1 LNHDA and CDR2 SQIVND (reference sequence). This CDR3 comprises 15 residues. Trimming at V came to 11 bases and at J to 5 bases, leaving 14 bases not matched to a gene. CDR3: CASLARSGSNNEQFF. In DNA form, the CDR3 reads TGTGCCTCCCTGGCTAGAAGCGGGAGCAACAATGAGCAGTTCTTC. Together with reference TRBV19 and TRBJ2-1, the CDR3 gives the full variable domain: DGGITQSPKYLFRKEGQNVTLSCEQNLNHDAMYWYRQDPGQGLRLIYYSQIVNDFQKGDIAEGYSVSREKKESFPLTVTSAQKNPTAFYLCASLARSGSNNEQFFGPGTRLTVL.

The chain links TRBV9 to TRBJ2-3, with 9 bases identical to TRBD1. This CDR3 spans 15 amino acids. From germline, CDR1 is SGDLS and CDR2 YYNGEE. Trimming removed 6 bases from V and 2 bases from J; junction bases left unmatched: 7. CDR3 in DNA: TGTGCCAGCACCTCTGGGACAGGGAACACAGATACGCAGTATTTT. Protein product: CASTSGTGNTDTQYF.

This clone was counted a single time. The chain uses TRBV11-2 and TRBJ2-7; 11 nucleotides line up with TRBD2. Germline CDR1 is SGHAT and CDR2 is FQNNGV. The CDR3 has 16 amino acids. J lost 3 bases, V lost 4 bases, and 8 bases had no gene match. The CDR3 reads CASSSLAGAHFYEQYF. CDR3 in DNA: TGTGCCAGCAGCTCACTAGCGGGAGCCCACTTCTACGAGCAGTACTTC.

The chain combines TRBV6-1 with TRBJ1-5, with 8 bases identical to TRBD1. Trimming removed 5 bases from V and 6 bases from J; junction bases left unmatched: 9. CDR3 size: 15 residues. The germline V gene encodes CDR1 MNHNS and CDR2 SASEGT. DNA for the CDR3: TGTGCCAGCAGTCACCCAGGGGGCGCGGGTCAGCCCCAGCATTTT. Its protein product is CASSHPGGAGQPQHF.

The CDR3 spells CAISESGGRLFF. In DNA form, the CDR3 reads TGTGCCATCAGTGAGTCGGGGGGGCGGCTTTTCTTT. This sequence joins TRBV10-3 and TRBJ1-1; the D gene is possibly TRBD1 (6 bases). CDR3 length: 12 amino acids. The ends were cut back, 0 bases at V and 13 bases at J, with 12 bases in the middle. Germline CDR1 is ENHRY and CDR2 is SYGVKD.

The CDR3 sequence: CASSFGQKYNEQFF. In nucleotides, the CDR3 is TGTGCCAGCAGCTTCGGACAGAAATACAATGAGCAGTTCTTC. The rearrangement uses TRBV11-3 and TRBJ2-1; tentative D call: TRBD1 (6 bases). CDR1 and CDR2 (germline): SGHNT, YENEEA. V lost 3 bases and J 4 bases, leaving 10 bases between the germline ends. The CDR3 length is 14 residues. Together with reference TRBV11-3 and TRBJ2-1, the CDR3 gives the full variable domain: EAGVVQSPRYKIIEKKQPVAFWCNPISGHNTLYWYLQNLGQGPELLIRYENEEAVDDSQLPKDRFSAERLKGVDSTLKIQPAELGDSAVYLCASSFGQKYNEQFFGPGTRLTVL.